The rows below give T cell receptor beta chains drawn from one sample of a study of shared clonotypes between healthy human individuals. Clones were sequenced by immunoSEQ multiplex PCR, and TCRdb holds only the in-frame ones, with some missing. The profile shows approximately 460,000 clones, 77% of them singletons. Sequencing input: PBMCs. The receptors here all came from a woman aged 40 to 50 in good health. Some clones in this sample may be carry-over from other donors' samples. Both conserved end residues are part of each CDR3. The order of the fields is clone size, J gene, D gene, V gene, CDR3 protein, CDR3 DNA. A D gene is named only where the DNA matches it firmly. Expanded clones get a size class; other rows say once, few or many, or leave the size out.

clone_size: .; j_call: TRBJ1-5; d_call: .; v_call: TRBV4-3; cdr3_aa: CASSQDGWSNQPQHF; cdr3_nt: TGCGCCAGCAGCCAAGATGGATGGAGCAATCAGCCCCAGCATTTT
clone_size: .; j_call: TRBJ1-1; d_call: .; v_call: TRBV19; cdr3_aa: CASRTRGGGVNTEAFF; cdr3_nt: TGTGCCAGTAGGACCCGAGGGGGGGGCGTGAACACTGAAGCTTTCTTT
clone_size: .; j_call: TRBJ1-2; d_call: TRBD1; v_call: TRBV5-1; cdr3_aa: CASSRQGDQNYGYTF; cdr3_nt: TGCGCCAGCAGCAGACAGGGGGACCAGAACTATGGCTACACCTTC
clone_size: .; j_call: TRBJ2-5; d_call: TRBD2; v_call: TRBV2; cdr3_aa: CASSVGLAGTRETQYF; cdr3_nt: TGTGCCAGCAGTGTAGGGCTAGCGGGAACAAGGGAGACCCAGTACTTC
clone_size: .; j_call: TRBJ2-7; d_call: TRBD2; v_call: TRBV5-1; cdr3_aa: CASSLGGSGYEQYF; cdr3_nt: TGCGCCAGCAGCTTGGGCGGGAGTGGATACGAGCAGTACTTC
clone_size: .; j_call: TRBJ2-7; d_call: .; v_call: TRBV5-6; cdr3_aa: CASSLWDTEQYF; cdr3_nt: TGTGCCAGCAGCTTGTGGGACACCGAGCAGTACTTC
clone_size: .; j_call: TRBJ1-2; d_call: .; v_call: TRBV18; cdr3_aa: CASSPGTVIRGDGYTF; cdr3_nt: TGTGCCAGCTCACCAGGGACCGTCATTAGGGGTGATGGCTACACCTTC
clone_size: .; j_call: TRBJ1-5; d_call: TRBD1; v_call: TRBV28; cdr3_aa: CASSRQGAMWNQPQHF; cdr3_nt: TGTGCCAGCAGTCGACAGGGGGCAATGTGGAATCAGCCCCAGCATTTT
clone_size: .; j_call: TRBJ2-7; d_call: .; v_call: TRBV7-2; cdr3_aa: CASSPMDSEIYEQYF; cdr3_nt: TGTGCCAGCAGCCCCATGGATAGCGAGATCTACGAGCAGTACTTC
clone_size: .; j_call: TRBJ2-3; d_call: TRBD2; v_call: TRBV7-2; cdr3_aa: CASRLAGTSTDTQYF; cdr3_nt: TGTGCCAGCAGGTTAGCGGGAACTAGCACAGATACGCAGTATTTT
clone_size: .; j_call: TRBJ1-1; d_call: .; v_call: TRBV5-6; cdr3_aa: CASSLLYIPEAFF; cdr3_nt: TGTGCCAGCAGCTTATTGTATATACCTGAAGCTTTCTTT
clone_size: once; j_call: TRBJ1-3; d_call: .; v_call: TRBV9; cdr3_aa: CASSLTVSGNTIYF; cdr3_nt: TGTGCCAGCAGCCTAACCGTCTCTGGAAACACCATATATTTT
clone_size: .; j_call: TRBJ2-3; d_call: .; v_call: TRBV30; cdr3_aa: CAWSAGTVWQGSSVGTDTQYF; cdr3_nt: TGTGCCTGGAGTGCTGGGACCGTTTGGCAGGGTAGCTCGGTTGGCACAGATACGCAGTATTTT
clone_size: .; j_call: TRBJ2-5; d_call: .; v_call: TRBV6-1; cdr3_aa: CATRIGQKETQYF; cdr3_nt: TGTGCCACCAGGATTGGACAGAAAGAGACCCAGTACTTC
clone_size: .; j_call: TRBJ2-1; d_call: TRBD2; v_call: TRBV28; cdr3_aa: CASSLNPGTSGFDEQFF; cdr3_nt: TGTGCCAGCAGTTTGAATCCCGGGACTAGCGGGTTTGATGAGCAGTTCTTC
clone_size: .; j_call: TRBJ2-3; d_call: TRBD2; v_call: TRBV19; cdr3_aa: CASSMGLAEYTDTQYF; cdr3_nt: TGTGCCAGTAGTATGGGACTAGCGGAATATACAGATACGCAGTATTTT
clone_size: .; j_call: TRBJ2-1; d_call: .; v_call: TRBV6-5; cdr3_aa: CASSLSRGARDEQFF; cdr3_nt: TGTGCCAGCAGTCTCAGCAGGGGGGCCCGGGATGAGCAGTTCTTC
clone_size: .; j_call: TRBJ2-3; d_call: .; v_call: TRBV7-3; cdr3_aa: CASSPTGLNTDTQYF; cdr3_nt: TGTGCCAGCAGCCCGACGGGACTGAACACAGATACGCAGTATTTT
clone_size: .; j_call: TRBJ2-1; d_call: TRBD1; v_call: TRBV7-9; cdr3_aa: CASSLGQGSNEQFF; cdr3_nt: TGTGCCAGCAGCTTAGGACAGGGGTCCAATGAGCAGTTCTTC
clone_size: .; j_call: TRBJ2-5; d_call: TRBD2; v_call: TRBV2; cdr3_aa: CASRISGRTETQYF; cdr3_nt: TGTGCCAGCAGGATTAGCGGGAGGACCGAGACCCAGTACTTC
clone_size: .; j_call: TRBJ2-3; d_call: TRBD2; v_call: TRBV9; cdr3_aa: CASSVAGLAGLETDTQYF; cdr3_nt: TGTGCCAGCAGCGTAGCGGGTCTAGCGGGACTCGAGACAGATACGCAGTATTTT
clone_size: .; j_call: TRBJ2-7; d_call: .; v_call: TRBV7-3; cdr3_aa: CASSLAGQGEQYF; cdr3_nt: TGTGCCAGCAGCTTAGCGGGCCAGGGCGAGCAGTACTTC
clone_size: .; j_call: TRBJ2-7; d_call: .; v_call: TRBV6-1; cdr3_aa: CASSERRPRNF; cdr3_nt: TGTGCCAGCAGTGAAAGAAGGCCGAGGAACTTC
clone_size: .; j_call: TRBJ2-2; d_call: TRBD1; v_call: TRBV28; cdr3_aa: CASNRAGGKNTGELFF; cdr3_nt: TGTGCCAGCAACCGCGCAGGGGGCAAGAACACCGGGGAGCTGTTTTTT
clone_size: .; j_call: TRBJ2-1; d_call: .; v_call: TRBV10-3; cdr3_aa: CAIRQSGNYNEQFF; cdr3_nt: TGTGCCATCAGGCAGAGCGGAAACTACAATGAGCAGTTCTTC
clone_size: .; j_call: TRBJ2-3; d_call: .; v_call: TRBV25-1; cdr3_aa: CATQLGRDTQYF; cdr3_nt: TGTGCCACCCAATTGGGGAGGGATACGCAGTATTTT
clone_size: .; j_call: TRBJ2-5; d_call: TRBD2; v_call: TRBV9; cdr3_aa: CASSVDPSGSQETQYF; cdr3_nt: TGTGCCAGCAGCGTAGATCCTAGCGGGAGCCAAGAGACCCAGTACTTC
clone_size: .; j_call: TRBJ2-3; d_call: .; v_call: TRBV18; cdr3_aa: CASSPPQRGTDTQYF; cdr3_nt: TGTGCCAGCTCACCACCGCAGCGGGGCACAGATACGCAGTATTTT
clone_size: .; j_call: TRBJ2-1; d_call: .; v_call: TRBV7-3; cdr3_aa: CASSRSGSYNEQFF; cdr3_nt: TGTGCCAGCAGTCGATCAGGGTCCTACAATGAGCAGTTCTTC
clone_size: few; j_call: TRBJ1-2; d_call: .; v_call: TRBV2; cdr3_aa: CASGGEGNYGYTF; cdr3_nt: TGTGCCAGCGGGGGCGAGGGTAACTATGGCTACACCTTC
clone_size: once; j_call: TRBJ2-7; d_call: .; v_call: TRBV6-1; cdr3_aa: CASRRVASGYEQYF; cdr3_nt: TGTGCCAGCAGGAGAGTAGCCAGTGGTTACGAGCAGTACTTC